Sequencing of this T cell receptor beta chain was carried out in a study of T cells in Graves' hyperthyroidism and ophthalmopathy. TCR beta CDR3 regions were amplified from RNA transcripts. When the TCR CDR3 underwent first-round RT-PCR, the HTBI primer set was used. MiXCR was run by TCRdb on the multiplex PCR reads, yielding one entry per CDR3 protein. The sample includes about 840,000 distinct CDR3 sequences, approximately 40% of them seen just once. This clonotype has at least ten counts. Its antigen is not identified. No ophthalmopathy progression within 18 months constituted stable Graves' hyperthyroidism. Thyroid ultrasound, orbital computed tomography, clinical symptoms, and serum thyroxine and TRAb underpinned diagnoses. The CDR3 runs to 14 residues. The germline V and J ends were trimmed by 2 bases and 0 bases, with 8 bases remaining between them. From germline, CDR1 is DFQATT and CDR2 SNEGSKA (reference sequence).

Study-wide results and caveats: Ophthalmopathy, as predicted by the model, came a median roughly 6.8 months after the prediction.

The source is a man between 18 and 29 years old with Graves' hyperthyroidism. The chain has TRBV20-1 and TRBJ1-5; D may be TRBD1 (5 bases). Sequenced sample: blood. The CDR3, as DNA: TGCAGTGCTAGACCAGGGCATAGCAATCAGCCCCAGCATTTT. It is translated as CSARPGHSNQPQHF.